What follows are 10 T cell receptor beta chains derived from one specimen sequenced in a study of monozygotic twins with inflammatory bowel disease. For each CDR3 protein, TCRdb gives one entry from its re-call of the 5' RACE reads, without DNA. The sample has 150,000 to 200,000 distinct CDR3 sequences. The sequenced sample was blood. The receptor set was obtained from a human donor with ulcerative colitis or Crohn's disease, or a healthy co-twin of an affected twin (not recorded which).

CDR3 amino acids: CAISESFDGDTEAFF. The V and J genes are TRBV10-3 and TRBJ1-1. The germline V gene encodes CDR1 ENHRY and CDR2 SYGVKD. The CDR3 runs to 15 residues.

The rearrangement links TRBV18 to TRBJ1-3. Germline lookup yields CDR1 KGHSH and CDR2 LQKENI. The CDR3 runs to 19 residues. This CDR3 is CASSTLTASSVSNGNTIYF.

This chain links TRBV6-1 with TRBJ2-7; TCRdb designates TRBD1, a call that cannot be tested without DNA. Germline CDR1 and CDR2: MNHNS and SASEGT. The CDR3 consists of 14 residues. This CDR3 is CASSQTGFSYEQYF.

V and J are TRBV4-1 and TRBJ2-3; checking the TCRdb D call of TRBD1 is not possible without DNA. Per the germline V gene, CDR1 is MGHRA and CDR2 is YSYEKL. There are 15 residues in the CDR3. CDR3 sequence: CASSQDRTGYDTQYF.

The chain joins TRBV27 to TRBJ1-5; there is no DNA to check the TCRdb D call of TRBD1. Germline V gene data show CDR1 as MNHEY and CDR2 as SMNVEV (reference sequence). CDR3 size: 14 residues. CDR3 protein: CASSHRGRDQPQHF.

The CDR3 is CASSLSTSGRDTQYF. The chain joins TRBV5-1 to TRBJ2-3; with no DNA, the TCRdb D assignment of TRBD2 cannot be verified. The CDR3 consists of 15 residues. Per the germline V gene, CDR1 is SGHRS and CDR2 is YFSETQ.

This rearrangement joins TRBV6-5 to TRBJ2-7; TCRdb's assignment of TRBD2 cannot be checked, as there is no DNA. Germline CDR1 and CDR2: MNHEY and SVGAGI. This CDR3 has 15 residues. Here the CDR3 reads CTSSYVGVRSYEQYF.

The J gene is TRBJ2-5, the V gene TRBV11-2; TCRdb names TRBD2, which stays unverified in the absence of DNA. The CDR3 consists of 15 residues. Per the germline V gene, CDR1 is SGHAT and CDR2 is FQNNGV. CDR3 residues: CASSSAEGQGETQYF.

The V and J genes are TRBV24-1 and TRBJ2-1. Germline lookup yields CDR1 KGHDR and CDR2 SFDVKD. CDR3 length: 16 amino acids. The CDR3 here is CATSDPAGSSYNEQFF.

The chain uses TRBV7-6 and TRBJ1-6; with no DNA, the TCRdb D assignment of TRBD1 cannot be verified. CDR1 is SGHVS and CDR2 is FNYEAQ in the germline V gene. The CDR3 extends over 13 amino acids. This CDR3 is CASSSRQGSPLHF.